The T cell receptor (beta chain) under discussion was sequenced for a study of T cell clonality in common variable immunodeficiency. Sequencing was performed with immunoSEQ multiplex PCR; in TCRdb, only in-frame clones are kept and a portion is missing. In total the sample includes tens of thousands of clones, none of them seen once. This clone appeared many times. The missing CDR3 end, 3 residues past where the read stops, is filled in from the germline J gene. Germline loops: CDR1 SGHVS, CDR2 FQNEAQ. The CDR3 has 16 amino acids. Unmatched junction bases numbered 9, after V lost 5 bases and J lost 1 base.

This chain joins TRBV7-8 and TRBJ2-7; 9 bases fit TRBD2. Sequenced input: peripheral blood mononuclear cells. This TCR was sampled from a person aged 18 to 70 in good health. Partial CDR3 DNA: TGTGCCAGCAGCCTAGGCAGCGGGGGGTTTTCCTACGAG. The encoded protein is CASSLGSGGFSYE. The full CDR3 sequence reads CASSLGSGGFSYEQYF.